The 31 T cell receptor beta chains below all came from one sample that was sequenced in a study of T cell responses to AZD1222 COVID-19 vaccine. Assay used: immunoSEQ multiplex PCR; TCRdb lists only in-frame clones, some missing. The repertoire holds 120,000 or so clones, with roughly 89% as singletons. The sample here was peripheral blood, taken on day 0 of AZD1222 vaccination. These TCRs come from an adult in good health.

CDR3 sequence (DNA): TGTGCCTGGAGTATACAAGGGGATACGCAGTATTTT. This encodes CAWSIQGDTQYF. V and J are TRBV30 and TRBJ2-3; D uncertain. The CDR3 has 12 residues. V lost 2 bases and J lost 6, with 9 bases in between. Germline V gives CDR1 GTSNPN, CDR2 SVGIG (reference sequence).

The chain links TRBV2 to TRBJ1-2; D is unclear. Germline values: CDR1 SNHLY, CDR2 FYNNEI. The CDR3 is 13 residues long. Trimming removed 1 base at V and 4 bases at J, with 7 bases between. The CDR3 DNA sequence: TGTGCCAGCAGTGAAGTCGCGTCCTATGGCTACACCTTC. Protein: CASSEVASYGYTF.

The chain joins TRBV10-2 to TRBJ1-3, with a possible D match to TRBD1 (6 bases). The germline CDR1 and CDR2 sequences are WSHSY and SAAADI. CDR3 length: 12 amino acids. V dropped 7 bases and J dropped 10 bases, with 14 bases sitting between them. The CDR3 region has the DNA TGCGCCAGCAATCCAGGGGAAGGAACCATATATTTT. Its translation: CASNPGEGTIYF.

The chain has TRBV6-5 and TRBJ2-3; D not resolved. The CDR3 runs to 12 residues. Germline V gene lookup returns CDR1 MNHEY and CDR2 SVGAGI. Trimming stripped 7 bases from V and 4 bases from J, with 9 bases between. The chain's CDR3 is CASNPPSDTQYF. As DNA, the CDR3 is TGTGCCAGCAATCCGCCCTCAGATACGCAGTATTTT.

The rearrangement joins TRBV20-1 to TRBJ1-2, with D hard to call. The CDR3 length is 11 residues. CDR1 DFQATT and CDR2 SNEGSKA come from the germline V gene (reference sequence). Trimming shortened V by 2 bases and J by 8 bases, and 9 bases separated the two germline ends. The CDR3: CSARQVEGYTF. CDR3 coding DNA: TGCAGTGCTAGACAGGTAGAGGGCTACACCTTC.

This chain uses TRBV7-8 with TRBJ2-1, with a weak D call TRBD2 (6 bases). This CDR3 region has 15 residues. Germline assignment: CDR1 SGHVS and CDR2 FQNEAQ. The V end lost 0 bases, the J end lost 3 bases, and 9 bases lay between the germline ends. The CDR3, as DNA: TGTGCCAGCAGCTTAGCGGGACTGAACTACAATGAGCAGTTCTTC. It codes for CASSLAGLNYNEQFF.

In DNA, the CDR3 is TGCGCCAGCAGCCTCGGGACAGCAGGTAACACTGAAGCTTTCTTT. The encoded protein is CASSLGTAGNTEAFF. The chain combines TRBV5-1 with TRBJ1-1; 7 positions match TRBD1. V was pared by 4 bases and J by 2 bases, with 8 bases of the junction left unmatched. This CDR3 spans 15 amino acids. The germline V gene encodes CDR1 SGHRS and CDR2 YFSETQ.

This clone was seen only once. The chain links TRBV7-9 to TRBJ1-4, with 10 bases matching TRBD1. This CDR3 is 15 amino acids long. Germline-derived CDR1 and CDR2 are SEHNR and FQNEAQ (reference sequence). With 0 bases clipped from V and 8 bases from J, the junction kept 3 bases outside the gene matches. The DNA of the CDR3 is TGTGCCAGCAGCTTAGCGTGGGACAGGGGAGAAAAACTGTTTTTT. It translates to CASSLAWDRGEKLFF. The full variable domain, with the rest looked up from reference TRBV7-9 and TRBJ1-4, is DTGVSQNPRHKITKRGQNVTFRCDPISEHNRLYWYRQTLGQGPEFLTYFQNEAQLEKSRLLSDRFSAERPKGSFSTLEIQRTEQGDSAMYLCASSLAWDRGEKLFFGSGTQLSVL.

This sequence joins TRBV27 and TRBJ2-3; no clear D. Germline CDR1 MNHEY, CDR2 SMNVEV (reference sequence). Trimming took 3 bases from V and 6 from J, leaving 10 bases between them. The CDR3 has 13 amino acids. CDR3 protein: CASSFSRADTQYF. CDR3 in DNA: TGTGCCAGCAGTTTCTCCCGGGCCGATACGCAGTATTTT.

The chain joins TRBV25-1 to TRBJ2-1; D unresolved. The germline V gene has CDR1 MGHDK and CDR2 SYGVNS. CDR3 size: 13 residues. Trimming cost V 7 bases and J 2 bases, with 9 bases left between them. The CDR3 DNA reads TGTGCCAGCAACGGACGGACCTACAATGAGCAGTTCTTC. Translation gives CASNGRTYNEQFF.

The V gene is TRBV10-3, the J gene TRBJ2-3; D ambiguous. V was trimmed by 0 bases and J by 0 bases, leaving 13 bases between them. The CDR3 runs to 17 residues. The germline V gene encodes CDR1 ENHRY and CDR2 SYGVKD. Written as DNA, the CDR3 is TGTGCCATCAGTGAGTCGTTTGGACGGTCTAGCACAGATACGCAGTATTTT. Protein sequence: CAISESFGRSSTDTQYF.

The genes are TRBV19 and TRBJ2-5; D gene unclear. Germline V gene lookup returns CDR1 LNHDA and CDR2 SQIVND (reference sequence). CDR3 length equals 13 residues. Trimming stripped 4 bases from V and 1 base from J, with 7 bases between. CDR3: CASSTRLQETQYF. The CDR3 DNA follows: TGTGCCAGTAGTACCCGCCTCCAAGAGACCCAGTACTTC.

The rearrangement links TRBV7-2 to TRBJ1-5; D is unclear. The CDR3 runs to 16 residues. The V and J ends lost 1 base and 0 bases respectively, with 10 bases between them. CDR1 is SGHTA and CDR2 is FQGNSA in the germline V gene. CDR3 DNA sequence: TGTGCCAGCAGCTTAGGAAATTGGGATAGCAATCAGCCCCAGCATTTT. This encodes CASSLGNWDSNQPQHF.

The V gene is TRBV7-8, the J gene TRBJ2-7; the D is unclear. The germline gives CDR1 SGHVS, CDR2 FQNEAQ. The V end was cut by 1 base, the J end by 4 bases, with 2 bases between. There are 11 residues in the CDR3. The CDR3 spells CASSLVYEQYF. CDR3 bases: TGTGCCAGCAGCTTAGTTTACGAGCAGTACTTC.

This chain links TRBV7-2 with TRBJ2-7; no clear D gene. The CDR3 contains 12 residues. With 5 bases removed from V and 6 bases from J, the gap between germline ends came to 11 bases. Germline V lookup: CDR1 SGHTA, CDR2 FQGNSA. CDR3 nucleotide sequence: TGTGCCAGCAGCGCCGTCCTAGGCGAGCAGTACTTC. Its protein product is CASSAVLGEQYF. Drawing the rest from reference TRBV7-2 and TRBJ2-7, the complete variable domain is GAGVSQSPSNKVTEKGKDVELRCDPISGHTALYWYRQSLGQGLEFLIYFQGNSAPDKSGLPSDRFSAERTGGSVSTLTIQRTQQEDSAVYLCASSAVLGEQYFGPGTRLTVT.

The chain is built from TRBV5-1 and TRBJ1-4; D may be TRBD1 (5 bases). V was clipped by 0 bases and J by 3 bases, with 12 bases between them. This CDR3 contains 16 residues. CDR1 and CDR2 from the germline V gene are SGHRS and YFSETQ. CDR3 amino acids: CASSLGEGTPNEKLFF. CDR3 sequence (DNA): TGCGCCAGCAGCTTGGGAGAGGGGACCCCTAATGAAAAACTGTTTTTT.

The V call is TRBV9, the J call TRBJ2-2, with 7 bases lining up with TRBD2. Trimming cost V 3 bases and J 2 bases; bases outside gene matches: 10. This CDR3 comprises 17 residues. Germline CDR1 reads SGDLS; CDR2 reads YYNGEE. The CDR3 loop reads CASSARLAQVNTGELFF. CDR3 nucleotides: TGTGCCAGCAGCGCGCGACTAGCCCAGGTTAACACCGGGGAGCTGTTTTTT. The complete variable domain, with remaining parts taken from reference TRBV9 and TRBJ2-2, reads DSGVTQTPKHLITATGQRVTLRCSPRSGDLSVYWYQQSLDQGLQFLIQYYNGEERAKGNILERFSAQQFPDLHSELNLSSLELGDSALYFCASSARLAQVNTGELFFGEGSRLTVL.

This chain connects TRBV7-8 to TRBJ1-2; D is ambiguous. Germline CDR1 SGHVS, CDR2 FQNEAQ. Trimming took off 5 bases at V and 4 bases at J, with 14 bases between the two ends. This CDR3 contains 14 residues. The CDR3 sequence: CASSPRGGLYGYTF. Here the CDR3 DNA reads TGTGCCAGCAGCCCCCGCGGAGGCCTCTATGGCTACACCTTC.

The genes are TRBV7-9 and TRBJ2-7; 11 nucleotides agree with TRBD2. Trimming took 5 bases from V and 4 from J; bases not matched to a gene: 4. CDR1 and CDR2 (germline): SEHNR, FQNEAQ (reference sequence). This CDR3 spans 14 amino acids. This CDR3 reads CASSHTSGSYEQYF. The CDR3, as DNA: TGTGCCAGCAGCCACACTAGCGGGAGTTACGAGCAGTACTTC.

The chain joins TRBV11-3 to TRBJ2-2; D possibly uses TRBD1 or TRBD2 (5 bases each). CDR1 is SGHNT, CDR2 YENEEA, per germline. The CDR3 contains 14 residues. Trimming stripped 4 bases from V and 3 bases from J, with 9 bases between. The CDR3 here is CASSSVGDTGELFF. The CDR3 DNA sequence: TGTGCCAGCAGCTCAGTGGGGGACACCGGGGAGCTGTTTTTT.

In the case of this clone: At one boundary the junction diverges from the germline segment, which might be a read error. The chain uses TRBV30 and TRBJ1-4; D unclear. This CDR3 region has 13 residues. The germline CDR1 and CDR2 sequences are GTSNPN and SVGIG (reference sequence). The CDR3 spells CAWNRGLGEKLFF. CDR3 bases: TGTGCGTGGAACCGAGGGCTCGGTGAAAAACTGTTTTTT.

The rearrangement links TRBV6-5 to TRBJ1-1; 10 bases map to TRBD1. The CDR3 contains 13 residues. V shed 1 base and J 11 bases; nucleotides not matched to a gene: 4. The germline gives CDR1 MNHEY, CDR2 SVGAGI. CDR3 sequence reads: CASSYWDRGAAFF. CDR3 nucleotide sequence: TGTGCCAGCAGTTACTGGGACAGGGGAGCGGCTTTCTTT.

The chain has TRBV6-5 and TRBJ1-6; TRBD1 is a possible D gene (6 bases). CDR1 and CDR2 from the germline V gene are MNHEY and SVGAGI. CDR3 length: 15 amino acids. V gave up 7 bases and J gave up 9 bases, with 19 bases separating them. The CDR3, as DNA: TGTGCCAGCACCAGACAGGTCTCCAGTACTTCACCCCTCCACTTT. It is translated as CASTRQVSSTSPLHF.

The chain couples TRBV6-1 to TRBJ1-4, with D unclear. CDR3 length: 15 residues. CDR1 MNHNS and CDR2 SASEGT come from the germline V gene. Deletions cut 1 base from V and 8 bases from J, with 14 bases between. Here the CDR3 DNA reads TGTGCCAGCAGTGAAGGTGGAGGGCGGTTCGAAAAACTGTTTTTT. It is translated as CASSEGGGRFEKLFF.

V and J are TRBV7-8 and TRBJ2-1; D is possibly TRBD1 or TRBD2 (5 bases each). The V gene's germline CDR1 is SGHVS and CDR2 FQNEAQ. The CDR3 is made up of 17 amino acids. V gave up 3 bases and J gave up 2 bases, with 17 bases separating them. The CDR3 protein is CASSLAFRDAAYNEQFF. The CDR3 DNA reads TGTGCCAGCAGCTTGGCGTTTCGGGACGCCGCCTACAATGAGCAGTTCTTC.

This chain connects TRBV7-9 to TRBJ2-1; 12 bases are shared with TRBD2. The germline V gene has CDR1 SEHNR and CDR2 FQNEAQ (reference sequence). CDR3 length: 18 residues. With V trimmed by 0 bases and J by 2 bases, 5 bases remained unmatched. CDR3 sequence: CASSLAPTSGRTYNEQFF. The DNA of the CDR3 is TGTGCCAGCAGCTTAGCGCCGACTAGCGGGAGAACCTACAATGAGCAGTTCTTC.

The chain joins TRBV19 to TRBJ1-5, with 12 bases lining up with TRBD1. The CDR3 extends over 17 amino acids. The germline V gene encodes CDR1 LNHDA and CDR2 SQIVND (reference sequence). V trimming: 6 bases; J trimming: 5 bases; junction bases outside the gene matches: 11. The CDR3 here is CASRDLRGTGGDQPQHF. The CDR3 bases are TGTGCCAGTAGAGACCTCCGTGGGACAGGGGGCGATCAGCCCCAGCATTTT. Full variable domain (missing parts from reference TRBV19 and TRBJ1-5): DGGITQSPKYLFRKEGQNVTLSCEQNLNHDAMYWYRQDPGQGLRLIYYSQIVNDFQKGDIAEGYSVSREKKESFPLTVTSAQKNPTAFYLCASRDLRGTGGDQPQHFGDGTRLSIL.

This chain uses TRBV3-1 (or the pseudogene TRBV3-2) with TRBJ2-6; possible D gene TRBD1, 5 bases. The CDR3 has 16 amino acids. V was trimmed by 2 bases and J by 1 base, leaving 9 bases between them. Germline values: CDR1 LGHDT, CDR2 YNNKEL (reference sequence). CDR3: CASSQQGTSGANVLTF. CDR3 DNA: TGTGCCAGCAGCCAACAGGGCACGTCTGGGGCCAACGTCCTGACTTTC.

The chain couples TRBV7-9 to TRBJ1-6; the D is unclear. This CDR3 is built from 15 residues. CDR1 and CDR2 from the germline V gene are SEHNR and FQNEAQ (reference sequence). Trimming removed 1 base from V and 11 bases from J, with 15 bases in between. The CDR3, as DNA: TGTGCCAGCAGCTTAGAGAACCGGGCGGTCACACCCCTCCACTTT. Protein product: CASSLENRAVTPLHF.

The chain has TRBV4-3 and TRBJ2-1; the match to TRBD2 covers 11 bases. Trimming took 0 bases from V and 0 from J; bases not matched to a gene: 4. Germline loops: CDR1 LGHNA, CDR2 YSLEER. The CDR3 loop spans 18 amino acids. In nucleotides, the CDR3 is TGCGCCAGCAGCCAAGATACCACTAGCGGGAGCTCCTACAATGAGCAGTTCTTC. This codes for CASSQDTTSGSSYNEQFF.

This chain uses TRBV25-1 with TRBJ1-2, with a possible D match to TRBD1 (5 bases). Trimming pared 7 bases from V and 3 bases from J, leaving 21 bases between. The CDR3 has 16 amino acids. Looked up from germline, CDR1 is MGHDK and CDR2 is SYGVNS. As DNA, the CDR3 is TGTGCCAGCACCTCAAAACCGGTTGGGGACCACTATGGCTACACCTTC. Encoded protein: CASTSKPVGDHYGYTF.